This T cell receptor beta chain came from a study of shared clonotypes between healthy human individuals. In unsorted samples, genomic DNA was obtained using about 90 million PBMCs. The authors' processing: Junction-only sequences without quality scores were provided by ImmunoSEQ, so filtering was different. Some clones are missing from TCRdb's copy, which holds only in-frame ones; the method was immunoSEQ multiplex PCR. For V, J and clone size, that table is used; D and trimming come from the DNA. Of around 500,000 clones listed, around three quarters are singletons. Trimming took 5 bases from V and 0 from J, leaving 14 bases between them. This CDR3 region has 17 residues. Germline loops: CDR1 SGHTA, CDR2 FQGNSA.

Sequenced input: PBMCs. The rearrangement joins TRBV7-2 to TRBJ2-6; D is perhaps TRBD1 (6 bases). The receptor comes from a woman between 40 and 55 years old in good health. Some clones in this sample may be carry-over from other donors' samples. CDR3: CASSRRDTFSGANVLTF. In DNA form, the CDR3 reads TGTGCCAGCAGCCGACGGGACACCTTCTCTGGGGCCAACGTCCTGACTTTC.